The 21 T cell receptor beta chains below all came from one sample that was sequenced in a study of blood T cell repertoires in COVID-19. TCRdb keeps only in-frame clones here, not all; method: immunoSEQ multiplex PCR. This sample has 250,000 to 300,000 clones, with approximately 90% found just once. The sample taken for sequencing was peripheral blood. The source is a woman in her forties who had recovered from COVID-19.

The V and J genes are TRBV30 and TRBJ1-5; 9 bases are a match to TRBD1. The germline CDR1 and CDR2 sequences are GTSNPN and SVGIG (reference sequence). The CDR3 is made up of 16 amino acids. The J segment lost 0 bases and the V segment lost 3 bases, leaving 6 bases of the junction unmatched. Written as DNA, the CDR3 is TGTGCCTGGAGCGCGGACAGGGGCTATAGCAATCAGCCCCAGCATTTT. Amino acid sequence: CAWSADRGYSNQPQHF.

This chain uses TRBV5-1 with TRBJ2-7, with 7 bases aligning to TRBD2. Unmatched junction bases numbered 8, after V lost 0 bases and J lost 2 bases. The CDR3 is 16 residues long. CDR1 is SGHRS and CDR2 is YFSETQ in the germline V gene. CDR3 residues: CASSLGSLAEAYEQYF. Here the CDR3 DNA reads TGCGCCAGCAGCTTGGGGTCCCTAGCGGAGGCCTACGAGCAGTACTTC.

The chain carries TRBV5-4 and TRBJ1-2; D gene ambiguous. The CDR3 totals 13 residues. The ends were cut back, 5 bases at V and 2 bases at J, with 10 bases in the middle. Germline assignment: CDR1 SGHNT and CDR2 YYREEE (reference sequence). The CDR3 coding sequence is TGTGCCAGCAGTCATGACGGGAACTATGGCTACACCTTC. It encodes CASSHDGNYGYTF.

The V call is TRBV23-1, the J call TRBJ1-5; 9 bases agree with TRBD1. TRBV23-1 is an ORF for which the function is uncertain. The CDR3 has 17 residues. With 2 bases clipped from V and 2 bases from J, the junction kept 7 bases outside the gene matches. The CDR3 nucleotides are TGCGCCAGCAGTCAACCCCACAGGGGGCGCGGCAATCAGCCCCAGCATTTT. Translated, it gives CASSQPHRGRGNQPQHF.

The chain carries TRBV13 and TRBJ2-7; D uncertain. V dropped 3 bases and J dropped 2 bases, with 11 bases sitting between them. This CDR3 spans 14 amino acids. Germline values: CDR1 PRHDT, CDR2 FYEKMQ (reference sequence). The CDR3 protein is CASSFGPNTYEQYV. For the CDR3, the DNA is TGTGCCAGCAGCTTTGGCCCGAACACCTACGAGCAGTACGTC.

This clone was picked up one time. Here the CDR3 DNA reads TGCGCCAGCAGCTTCCGGGACAGGAACCCCCAAGAGACCCAGTACTTC. Protein product: CASSFRDRNPQETQYF. The rearrangement links TRBV4-1 to TRBJ2-5; the match to TRBD1 covers 8 bases. Trimming removed 5 bases from V and 1 base from J; junction bases left unmatched: 9. This CDR3 region has 16 residues. From germline, CDR1 is MGHRA and CDR2 YSYEKL.

V and J are TRBV3-1 (or the pseudogene TRBV3-2) and TRBJ2-7; the match to TRBD2 covers 10 bases. The germline gives CDR1 LGHDT, CDR2 YNNKEL (reference sequence). Trimming cost V 4 bases and J 6 bases; bases outside gene matches: 6. The CDR3 consists of 14 residues. The DNA of the CDR3 is TGTGCCAGCAGCCCACTAGCGGGACCGGGCGAGCAGTACTTC. Protein: CASSPLAGPGEQYF.

This chain connects TRBV18 to TRBJ1-2; D perhaps matches TRBD1 (6 bases). The CDR3 is made up of 14 amino acids. Trimming removed 2 bases at V and 1 base at J, with 8 bases between. Germline-derived CDR1 and CDR2 are KGHSH and LQKENI. CDR3 DNA sequence: TGTGCCAGCTCACCAGGGACACTTAACTATGGCTACACCTTC. Translated, it gives CASSPGTLNYGYTF.

This sequence joins TRBV9 and TRBJ1-2, with 10 bases that match TRBD1. CDR1 SGDLS and CDR2 YYNGEE come from the germline V gene. J gave up 4 bases and V 5 bases, and 17 bases lay outside the gene matches. The CDR3 consists of 18 residues. DNA for the CDR3: TGTGCCAGCAGAACCAGGGCCGGGACAGGGGATTCGGTCTATGGCTACACCTTC. Translated, it gives CASRTRAGTGDSVYGYTF.

The chain is built from TRBV11-2 and TRBJ2-3; the D is unclear. Germline V gene sequence: CDR1 SGHAT, CDR2 FQNNGV. V lost 5 bases to trimming and J lost 1 base, with 16 bases between them. The CDR3 covers 16 residues. The CDR3 bases are TGTGCCAGCAGCCGAGACGGCGGTCCGGGCACAGATACGCAGTATTTT. The encoded protein is CASSRDGGPGTDTQYF.

The V and J genes are TRBV10-3 and TRBJ1-5, with 7 bases fitting TRBD1. CDR1 and CDR2 (germline): ENHRY, SYGVKD. The V segment lost 1 base and the J segment 5 bases; nucleotides outside the gene matches: 2. The CDR3 is 14 residues long. CDR3 in DNA: TGTGCCATCAGTGAGTGGGACAGAGATCAGCCCCAGCATTTT. It specifies CAISEWDRDQPQHF.

This clone was found once. The chain joins TRBV4-3 to TRBJ1-2; TRBD1 agrees at 9 bases. From germline, CDR1 is LGHNA and CDR2 YSLEER. With V trimmed by 0 bases and J by 5 bases, 7 bases remained unmatched. There are 16 residues in the CDR3. The CDR3 reads CASSQDGGGTGYGYTF. CDR3 DNA: TGCGCCAGCAGCCAAGATGGTGGTGGGACAGGGTATGGCTACACCTTC.

The rearrangement uses TRBV6-6 and TRBJ2-3; 7 bases are a match to TRBD1. From germline, CDR1 is MNHNY and CDR2 SVGAGI (reference sequence). This CDR3 is 16 amino acids long. V shed 2 bases and J 0 bases; nucleotides not matched to a gene: 5. The CDR3 sequence: CASSYGGQTSTDTQYF. DNA of the CDR3: TGTGCCAGCAGTTACGGGGGACAGACTAGCACAGATACGCAGTATTTT.

The V call is TRBV4-1, the J call TRBJ1-1; 10 bases agree with TRBD1. Germline V CDR1 and CDR2: MGHRA, YSYEKL. The CDR3 loop spans 16 amino acids. With V trimmed by 3 bases and J by 0 bases, 4 bases remained unmatched. Here the CDR3 reads CASSQTGGLMNTEAFF. The CDR3 region has the DNA TGCGCCAGCAGCCAGACAGGGGGCCTCATGAACACTGAAGCTTTCTTT.

In this sample, this clone turned up a few times. V usage is TRBV7-9 and J usage is TRBJ2-1; TRBD2 agrees at 7 bases. V dropped 1 base and J dropped 6; count of bases not matched to a gene: 3. Germline V gene data show CDR1 as SEHNR and CDR2 as FQNEAQ (reference sequence). The CDR3 extends over 14 amino acids. The CDR3 DNA sequence: TGTGCCAGCAGCTTAGGGGGACTACTCAATGAGCAGTTCTTC. Its translation is CASSLGGLLNEQFF. The full variable domain, with the rest looked up from reference TRBV7-9 and TRBJ2-1, is DTGVSQNPRHKITKRGQNVTFRCDPISEHNRLYWYRQTLGQGPEFLTYFQNEAQLEKSRLLSDRFSAERPKGSFSTLEIQRTEQGDSAMYLCASSLGGLLNEQFFGPGTRLTVL.

The chain carries TRBV7-9 and TRBJ2-1; TRBD2 matches at 11 bases. Per germline, CDR1 SEHNR and CDR2 FQNEAQ (reference sequence). The CDR3 is 17 amino acids. Trimming cost V 4 bases and J 6 bases; bases outside gene matches: 11. The chain's CDR3 is CASSSRTTSGSGNEQFF. The CDR3 DNA sequence: TGTGCCAGCAGCTCCCGAACCACTAGCGGGAGTGGCAATGAGCAGTTCTTC.

Only one count was recorded for this clone. The CDR3 DNA sequence: TGTGCCAGCCCCCGGGACAGGGGACCCTATGGCTACACCTTC. Residues: CASPRDRGPYGYTF. The rearrangement uses TRBV9 and TRBJ1-2; TRBD1 matches 10 bases. The germline V gene encodes CDR1 SGDLS and CDR2 YYNGEE. V lost 7 bases, J lost 4 bases, and 7 bases stayed unmatched. The length of the CDR3 is 14 residues.

This rearrangement joins TRBV19 to TRBJ2-5, with D perhaps matching TRBD2 (6 bases). Trimming stripped 6 bases from V and 3 bases from J, with 11 bases between. Per germline, CDR1 LNHDA and CDR2 SQIVND (reference sequence). The CDR3 consists of 13 residues. Here the CDR3 reads CASRGRGKETQYF. CDR3 DNA sequence: TGTGCCAGTAGGGGACGGGGGAAAGAGACCCAGTACTTC.

This clone was seen a single time. V gene TRBV29-1 combines with J gene TRBJ2-1, with 9 bases that match TRBD2. This CDR3 contains 16 residues. Per the germline V gene, CDR1 is SQVTM and CDR2 is ANQGSEA. Trimming cost V 7 bases and J 8 bases; bases outside gene matches: 18. Here the CDR3 reads CSADPLLAGRSDEQFF. DNA for the CDR3: TGCAGCGCCGACCCTCTCCTAGCGGGGCGGTCAGATGAGCAGTTCTTC.

This chain uses TRBV30 with TRBJ1-1, with 9 bases fitting TRBD1. The CDR3 length is 16 residues. V trimming: 2 bases; J trimming: 9 bases; junction bases outside the gene matches: 16. Germline CDR1 and CDR2: GTSNPN and SVGIG (reference sequence). The CDR3 reads CAWSRKVGTGTLKAFF. CDR3 in DNA: TGTGCCTGGAGTCGCAAAGTAGGGACAGGGACCCTAAAAGCTTTCTTT.

The chain's CDR3 is CASSMTGRSQHF. CDR3 coding DNA: TGTGCCAGTAGTATGACAGGGCGGTCCCAGCATTTT. The V call is TRBV19, the J call TRBJ1-5; 7 nucleotides align to TRBD1. Per germline, CDR1 LNHDA and CDR2 SQIVND (reference sequence). Trimming took 3 bases from V and 11 from J; bases not matched to a gene: 4. The CDR3 contains 12 residues.